The present entry profiles one T cell receptor (beta chain) with its context. A single record per CDR3 protein comes from TCRdb applying MiXCR to the RT-PCR reads. This sample has 600,000 to 850,000 distinct CDR3 sequences, with about 15% found just once. The data derive from a study of response to subunit inactivated influenza vaccine. Germline V CDR1 and CDR2: SGHRS, YFSETQ. V gave up 6 bases and J gave up 6 bases; unmatched junction bases: 13. The CDR3 spans 15 residues. The receptor was isolated from a man in his fifties who received an inactivated influenza vaccine. The chain recombines TRBV5-1 with TRBJ1-2, with TRBD1 matching over 8 bases. Sequencing was performed on PBMCs from blood, taken 14 days before vaccination. DNA of the CDR3: TGCGCCAGCAAGTCTGTGCAGGGGGCTATGAATGGCTACACCTTC. Protein sequence: CASKSVQGAMNGYTF.